This TCR beta chain was obtained from a study of blood T cell repertoires in COVID-19. Sequencing used immunoSEQ multiplex PCR; TCRdb keeps in-frame clones, though not all of them. The sample lists roughly 150,000 clones, around 89% occurring once. CDR1 and CDR2 (germline): SGHKS, YYEKEE (reference sequence). The CDR3 runs to 12 residues. V lost 1 base to trimming and J lost 5 bases, with 6 bases between them. Sequenced input: peripheral blood. V gene TRBV5-5 combines with J gene TRBJ2-5; D is ambiguous. This sequence originates from a man aged 60 to 69 with active or convalescent COVID-19. The CDR3 region is CASSLPRETQYF. In DNA, the CDR3 is TGTGCCAGCAGCTTGCCCCGGGAGACCCAGTACTTC.